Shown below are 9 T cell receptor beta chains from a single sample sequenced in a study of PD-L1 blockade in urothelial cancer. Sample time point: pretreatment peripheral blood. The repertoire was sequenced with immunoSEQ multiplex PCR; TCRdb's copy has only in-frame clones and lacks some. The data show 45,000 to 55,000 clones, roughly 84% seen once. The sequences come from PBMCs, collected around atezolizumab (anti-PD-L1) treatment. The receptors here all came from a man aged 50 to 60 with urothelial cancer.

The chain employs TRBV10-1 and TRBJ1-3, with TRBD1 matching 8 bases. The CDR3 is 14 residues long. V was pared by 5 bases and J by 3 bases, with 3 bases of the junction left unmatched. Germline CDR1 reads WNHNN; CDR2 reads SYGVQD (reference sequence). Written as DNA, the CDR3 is TGCGCCAGCAGTCCGGACAGGGTTGGAAACACCATATATTTT. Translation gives CASSPDRVGNTIYF.

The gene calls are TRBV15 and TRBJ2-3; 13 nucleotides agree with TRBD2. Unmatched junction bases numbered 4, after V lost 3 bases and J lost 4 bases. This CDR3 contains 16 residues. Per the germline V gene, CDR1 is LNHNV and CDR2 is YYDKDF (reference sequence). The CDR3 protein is CATSRRLAGGPDTQYF. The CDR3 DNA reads TGTGCCACCAGCAGGAGACTAGCGGGAGGCCCAGATACGCAGTATTTT.

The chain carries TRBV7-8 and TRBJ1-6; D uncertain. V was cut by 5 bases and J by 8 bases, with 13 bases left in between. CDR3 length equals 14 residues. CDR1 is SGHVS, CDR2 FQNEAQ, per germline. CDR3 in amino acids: CASSLNRGDSPLHF. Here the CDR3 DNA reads TGTGCCAGCAGCCTTAATCGCGGGGATTCACCCCTCCACTTT.

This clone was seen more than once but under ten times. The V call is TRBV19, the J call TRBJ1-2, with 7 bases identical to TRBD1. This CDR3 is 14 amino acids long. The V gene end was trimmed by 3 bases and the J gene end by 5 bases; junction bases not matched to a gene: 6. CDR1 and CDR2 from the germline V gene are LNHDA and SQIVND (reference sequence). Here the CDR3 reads CASSISAGGYGYTF. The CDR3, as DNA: TGTGCCAGTAGTATCTCGGCAGGGGGATATGGCTACACCTTC.

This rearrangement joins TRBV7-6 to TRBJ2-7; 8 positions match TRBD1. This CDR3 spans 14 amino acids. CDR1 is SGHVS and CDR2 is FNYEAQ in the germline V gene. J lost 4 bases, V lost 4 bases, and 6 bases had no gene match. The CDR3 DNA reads TGTGCCAGCAGCTCCGGACAGGGATCGTACGAGCAGTACTTC. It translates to CASSSGQGSYEQYF.

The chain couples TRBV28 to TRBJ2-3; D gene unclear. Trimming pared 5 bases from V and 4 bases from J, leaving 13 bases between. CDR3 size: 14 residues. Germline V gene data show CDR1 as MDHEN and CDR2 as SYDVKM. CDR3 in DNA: TGTGCCAGCAGTGTTCAGGTGACGGCAGATACGCAGTATTTT. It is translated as CASSVQVTADTQYF.

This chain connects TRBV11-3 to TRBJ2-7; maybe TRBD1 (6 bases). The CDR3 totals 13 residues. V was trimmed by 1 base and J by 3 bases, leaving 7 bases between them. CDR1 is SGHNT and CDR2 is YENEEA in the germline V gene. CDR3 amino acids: CASSLAQGYEQYF. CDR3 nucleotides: TGTGCCAGCAGCTTAGCACAGGGCTACGAGCAGTACTTC. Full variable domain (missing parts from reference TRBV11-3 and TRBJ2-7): EAGVVQSPRYKIIEKKQPVAFWCNPISGHNTLYWYLQNLGQGPELLIRYENEEAVDDSQLPKDRFSAERLKGVDSTLKIQPAELGDSAVYLCASSLAQGYEQYFGPGTRLTVT.

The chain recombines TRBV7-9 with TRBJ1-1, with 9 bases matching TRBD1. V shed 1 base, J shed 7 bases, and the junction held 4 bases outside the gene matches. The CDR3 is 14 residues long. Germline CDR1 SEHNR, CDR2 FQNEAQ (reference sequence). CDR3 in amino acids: CASSLVATGGEAFF. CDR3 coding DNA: TGTGCCAGCAGCTTAGTGGCGACAGGGGGTGAAGCTTTCTTT. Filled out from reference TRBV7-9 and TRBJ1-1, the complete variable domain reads DTGVSQNPRHKITKRGQNVTFRCDPISEHNRLYWYRQTLGQGPEFLTYFQNEAQLEKSRLLSDRFSAERPKGSFSTLEIQRTEQGDSAMYLCASSLVATGGEAFFGQGTRLTVV.

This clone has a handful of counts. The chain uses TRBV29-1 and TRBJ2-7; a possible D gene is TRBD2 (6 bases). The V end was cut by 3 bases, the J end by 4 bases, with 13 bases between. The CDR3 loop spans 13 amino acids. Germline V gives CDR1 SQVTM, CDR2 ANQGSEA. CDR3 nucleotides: TGCAGCGTTGATGTCGGAGGGAGATACGAGCAGTACTTC. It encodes CSVDVGGRYEQYF.